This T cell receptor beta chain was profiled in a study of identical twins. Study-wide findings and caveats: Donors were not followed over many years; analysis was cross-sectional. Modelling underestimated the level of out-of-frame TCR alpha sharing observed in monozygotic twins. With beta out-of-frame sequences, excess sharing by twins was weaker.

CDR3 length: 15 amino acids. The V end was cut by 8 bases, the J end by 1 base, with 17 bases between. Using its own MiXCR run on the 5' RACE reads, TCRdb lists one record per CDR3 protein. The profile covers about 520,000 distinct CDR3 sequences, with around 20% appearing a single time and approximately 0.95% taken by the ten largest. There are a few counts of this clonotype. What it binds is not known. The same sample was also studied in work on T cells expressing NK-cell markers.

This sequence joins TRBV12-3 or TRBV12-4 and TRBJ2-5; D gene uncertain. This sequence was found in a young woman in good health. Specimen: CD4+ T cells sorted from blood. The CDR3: CASVNEDLLQETQYF. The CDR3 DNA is TGTGCCAGCGTTAACGAGGACCTACTCCAAGAGACCCAGTACTTC.